This T cell receptor beta chain was identified in a study of blood T cell repertoires in COVID-19. Across the study: COVID-19 samples from acute and convalescent phases originated in the United States, Italy and Spain.

Germline CDR1 is SNHLY and CDR2 is FYNNEI. Trimming took off 6 bases at V and 8 bases at J, with 22 bases between the two ends. The CDR3 covers 16 residues. Measured with immunoSEQ multiplex PCR; TCRdb has only the in-frame clones, and not every one. The table shows approximately 60,000 clones, with more than 75% occurring only once. The receptor comes from a man aged 45-60 years with active or convalescent COVID-19. This chain connects TRBV2 to TRBJ1-4; TRBD1 might be the D (5 bases). What was sequenced was peripheral blood. The CDR3 DNA follows: TGTGCCAGCAGACGAGGCCAGGGAATCCGAGAAGAAAAACTGTTTTTT. Translating it yields CASRRGQGIREEKLFF.